This T cell receptor (beta chain) was sequenced for a study of blood T cell repertoires in COVID-19. Looking at the study overall: Donors in the United States, Italy and Spain gave samples during acute or convalescent COVID-19.

V lost 5 bases to trimming and J lost 4 bases, with 17 bases between them. The germline CDR1 and CDR2 sequences are SGHVS and FNYEAQ. The length of the CDR3 is 15 residues. Assay: immunoSEQ multiplex PCR; the TCRdb copy retains only in-frame clones and omits some. The table records approximately 140,000 clones, approximately 90% of them present only once. This receptor was identified in a man in his fifties or sixties with active or convalescent COVID-19. Sequenced input: peripheral blood. The chain recombines TRBV7-6 with TRBJ2-5, with D perhaps TRBD2 (6 bases). The CDR3 DNA reads TGTGCCAGCAGCCGCGCCCCTGGGGGGTTAGAGACCCAGTACTTC. Amino acids: CASSRAPGGLETQYF.